Listed here is a single TCR beta chain. Its antigen specificity is not known. No per-base quality is available; no much larger clone lies one base away. The sample originates from a study of Ad26.COV2.S vaccination and SARS-CoV-2 variants (dated by TCRdb to about 2021). Looking at the study overall: Donors in the vaccine arm were drawn from COV1001, a phase I-IIa trial of Ad26.COV2.S in healthy adults that was multicentre, randomized, double-blind and placebo-controlled. Participants in the trial were split at random into five groups of five each, receiving low-dose or high-dose Ad26.COV2.S once or twice, or else placebo on both occasions. Dosing of Ad26.COV2.S was intramuscular, at either 5x10^10 or 1x10^11 viral particles, delivered as one shot or as two shots spaced 56 days apart. The specificity and breadth of SARS-CoV-2-reactive T cell receptors after Ad26.COV2.S vaccination were assessed by TCRbeta repertoire sequencing. Investigators remained blinded to trial group allocation during experiments and outcome assessment. A total of roughly 32 samples were included in the TCR-sequenced set, comprising 19 Ad26.COV2.S vaccine recipients, 5 placebo recipients and 8 SARS-CoV-2 convalescent individuals.

The immunoSEQ Assay was the method used to sequence TCRbeta CDR3 regions. After extraction, genomic DNA underwent amplification by bias-controlled multiplex PCR, followed by high-throughput sequencing. Turning to the authors' computational methods: To quantify the absolute abundance of each unique TCRbeta CDR3 region, sequences were collapsed and filtered. Usable DNA was measured by amplifying reference genes present in all nucleated cells, and TCRbeta template counts were normalized to that usable DNA to estimate T cell fraction. Repertoire TCRs were annotated as SARS-CoV-2-specific when V gene, CDR3 amino acid sequence and J gene were exactly matched to a known reactive TCR set. MIRA supplied the reference SARS-CoV-2 TCR set, which was filtered for enrichment in COVID-19-positive ImmuneCODE repertoires so that public or cross-reactive TCRs were removed. Based on the MIRA antigens, annotated TCRs were further analysed at the level of specific ORF or position within ORF. Depth was the summed frequency of annotated unique rearrangements, while breadth was defined as annotated unique rearrangements over total unique productive rearrangements. Two-sided Wilcoxon rank-sum tests were applied when comparing TCR breadth between groups. TCRdb provides this immuneACCESS table in a form limited to in-frame rearrangements. Some clones are lacking; in checked studies, under half of them reflect an unresolved V gene, and why the rest are absent is not known. V, J and clone size derive from that table, while D and trimming were established from the DNA sequence. In this sample the table shows about 350,000 clones, around 90% of which occur a single time. The ten largest clones represent about 6.4% of the sample.

The sample's treatment or condition label, in plain terms: roughly 20 received Ad26.COV2.S at low or high dose, single or two shots; several received placebo; per-sample allocation not given. Repertoires of vaccine and placebo recipients were sequenced from samples collected on day 63 after the first injection. In Cohort 1b, about 27 adults aged 18-55 years were enrolled at a single site in Boston, USA, between 29 July and 7 August 2020. Ad26.COV2.S consisted of a replication-incompetent adenovirus type 26 vector by which a prefusion-stabilized SARS-CoV-2 spike protein from the original Wuhan strain was expressed. General conclusions and limits of the study: After vaccination, substantial breadth of spike-specific CD8+ and CD4+ T cell responses was reported. The authors noted that total T cell responses may have been underestimated by the TCR breadth and depth analyses. Comparing responses between vaccine doses or regimens was not something the study was powered to do. Comparable non-spike TCR breadth was observed between vaccine and placebo recipients, consistent with only spike being contained in the vaccine. Compared with placebo recipients, Ad26.COV2.S recipients showed higher spike-specific TCR breadth (P = 0.0014).

The specimen was peripheral blood, collected in a trial of Ad26.COV2.S vaccine versus placebo. This clonotype was obtained from a person aged 18-60 years who received the Ad26.COV2.S COVID-19 vaccine or a placebo.

The CDR3 protein: CASSPTSVSTDTQYF. In nucleotides, the sequence is TGTGCCAGCAGCCCGACTAGCGTTAGCACAGATACGCAGTATTTT. Recombination linked TRBV7-7 to TRBJ2-3, and TRBD2 matches 8 of the central bases. The CDR3 measures 15 amino acids from cysteine to phenylalanine. The DNA shown is the 45-base CDR3, in frame from base 1. Trimming removed 5 bases from V and 0 bases from J; the gene matches leave 4 bases unexplained. In the germline V gene (reference sequence), CDR1 corresponds to SSHAT and CDR2 to FNYEAQ.